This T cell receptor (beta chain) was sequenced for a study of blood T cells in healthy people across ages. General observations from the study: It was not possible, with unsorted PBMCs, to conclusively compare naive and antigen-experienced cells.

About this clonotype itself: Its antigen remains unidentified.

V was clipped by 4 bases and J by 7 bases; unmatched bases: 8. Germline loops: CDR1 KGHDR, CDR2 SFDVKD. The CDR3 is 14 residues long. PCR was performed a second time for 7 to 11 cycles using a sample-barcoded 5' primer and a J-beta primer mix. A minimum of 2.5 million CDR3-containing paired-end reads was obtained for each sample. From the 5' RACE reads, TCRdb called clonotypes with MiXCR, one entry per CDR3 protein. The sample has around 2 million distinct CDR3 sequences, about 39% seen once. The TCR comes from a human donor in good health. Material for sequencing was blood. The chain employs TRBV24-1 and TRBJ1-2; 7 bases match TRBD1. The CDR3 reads CATSDTRGNRGYTF. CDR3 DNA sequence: TGTGCCACCAGTGACACCAGGGGGAATCGTGGCTACACCTTC.